This TCR beta chain derives from a study of PD-L1 blockade in urothelial cancer. Study-level background: Blood analysis took place 3 weeks (second dose) and 6 weeks after treatment start.

The CDR3 is made up of 14 amino acids. Germline lookup yields CDR1 LNHNV and CDR2 YYDKDF (reference sequence). V lost 1 base and J lost 5; bases outside the gene matches: 2. Sequenced by immunoSEQ multiplex PCR; TCRdb stores in-frame clones only, minus some. The sample records 75,000 to 95,000 clones, 90% being singletons. The sequence derives from a man aged 55 to 70 with urothelial cancer. The sequences come from PBMCs, collected around atezolizumab (anti-PD-L1) treatment. This chain uses TRBV15 with TRBJ2-3; 8 nucleotides match TRBD2. In DNA, the CDR3 is TGTGCCACCAGCAGAGTAAGCGGGGGAGATACGCAGTATTTT. Protein sequence: CATSRVSGGDTQYF.